This T cell receptor (beta chain) was identified in a study of beta chain features in type 1 diabetes. CD45RO/CCR7/CD25/CD127/CD95/CD27 staining was used to isolate CD4+ naive, central memory, regulatory and stem cell-like memory cells by sorting. This clone was seen only a few times. What was sequenced were expressed TCRB transcripts, since all of the isolated RNA had been reverse transcribed. Here immunoSEQ multiplex PCR was the method, and the copy in TCRdb shows in-frame clones only, minus some. The table lists around 310,000 clones, around 10% of them singletons. Germline V gene sequence: CDR1 ENHRY, CDR2 SYGVKD. CDR3 length: 16 residues. V dropped 0 bases and J dropped 0 bases, with 9 bases sitting between them.

This chain joins TRBV10-3 and TRBJ2-1; a weak D match, TRBD1 (5 bases). Specimen: naive CD4+ T cells from blood. The source of this sequence is a woman aged 25 to 39 in good health. CDR3 in amino acids: CAISESPGFSYNEQFF. In DNA form, the CDR3 reads TGTGCCATCAGTGAGTCGCCAGGGTTCTCCTACAATGAGCAGTTCTTC.